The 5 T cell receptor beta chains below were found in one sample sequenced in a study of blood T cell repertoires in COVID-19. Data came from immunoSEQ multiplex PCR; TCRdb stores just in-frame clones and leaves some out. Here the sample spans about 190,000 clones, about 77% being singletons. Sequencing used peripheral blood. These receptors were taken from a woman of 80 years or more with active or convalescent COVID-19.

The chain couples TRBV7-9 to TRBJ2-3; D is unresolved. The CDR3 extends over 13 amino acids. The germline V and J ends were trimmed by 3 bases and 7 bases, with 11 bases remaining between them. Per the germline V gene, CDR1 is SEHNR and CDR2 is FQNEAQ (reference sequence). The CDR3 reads CASSLGRQYTQYF. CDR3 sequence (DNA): TGTGCCAGCAGCTTGGGCCGTCAATATACGCAGTATTTT. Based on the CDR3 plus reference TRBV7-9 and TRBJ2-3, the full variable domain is DTGVSQNPRHKITKRGQNVTFRCDPISEHNRLYWYRQTLGQGPEFLTYFQNEAQLEKSRLLSDRFSAERPKGSFSTLEIQRTEQGDSAMYLCASSLGRQYTQYFGPGTRLTVL.

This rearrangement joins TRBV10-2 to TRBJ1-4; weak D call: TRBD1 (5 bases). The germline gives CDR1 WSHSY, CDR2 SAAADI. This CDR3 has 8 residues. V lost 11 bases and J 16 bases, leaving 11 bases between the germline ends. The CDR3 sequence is CAAPGEFF. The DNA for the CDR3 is TGCGCCGCACCGGGGGAGTTTTTT.

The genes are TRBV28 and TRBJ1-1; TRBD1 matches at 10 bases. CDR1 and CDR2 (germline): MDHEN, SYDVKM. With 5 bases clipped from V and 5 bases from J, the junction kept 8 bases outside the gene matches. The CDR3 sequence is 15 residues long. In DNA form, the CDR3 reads TGTGCCAGCAGTCCGCCGACAGGGGGCAATACTGAAGCTTTCTTT. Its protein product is CASSPPTGGNTEAFF. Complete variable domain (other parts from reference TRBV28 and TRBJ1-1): DVKVTQSSRYLVKRTGEKVFLECVQDMDHENMFWYRQDPGLGLRLIYFSYDVKMKEKGDIPEGYSVSREKKERFSLILESASTNQTSMYLCASSPPTGGNTEAFFGQGTRLTVV.

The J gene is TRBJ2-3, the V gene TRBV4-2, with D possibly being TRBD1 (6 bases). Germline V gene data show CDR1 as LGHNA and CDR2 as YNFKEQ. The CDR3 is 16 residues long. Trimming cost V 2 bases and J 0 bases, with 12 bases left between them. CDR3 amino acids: CASSQPGHFSTDTQYF. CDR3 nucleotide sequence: TGTGCCAGCAGCCAACCGGGACATTTTAGCACAGATACGCAGTATTTT.

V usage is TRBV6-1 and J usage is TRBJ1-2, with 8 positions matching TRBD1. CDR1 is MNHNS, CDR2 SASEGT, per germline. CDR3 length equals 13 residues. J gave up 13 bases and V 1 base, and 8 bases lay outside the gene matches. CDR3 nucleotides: TGTGCCAGCAGTGAAGGGACAGGGATGGTCTCCACCTTC. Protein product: CASSEGTGMVSTF.